Each of the 32 T cell receptor beta chains below was sequenced from the same sample in a study of response to subunit inactivated influenza vaccine. TCRdb redid the calling of the RT-PCR reads with MiXCR, one entry per CDR3 protein. The sample lists about 830,000 distinct CDR3 sequences; 18% were seen once. The material was PBMCs from blood, obtained around 5 days after vaccination. These receptors were collected from a man aged 50-60 years who received an inactivated influenza vaccine.

The chain employs TRBV10-3 and TRBJ2-6; 8 positions match TRBD1. Losses at the gene ends were 3 bases for V and 1 base for J; bases not matched to a gene: 11. Germline-derived CDR1 and CDR2 are ENHRY and SYGVKD. This CDR3 region has 19 residues. DNA for the CDR3: TGTGCCATCAGTGAAGGCTCAGGACAGGGTGTGTCTGGGGCCAACGTCCTGACTTTC. Translating it yields CAISEGSGQGVSGANVLTF.

V usage is TRBV28 and J usage is TRBJ2-4; the D is unclear. CDR1 and CDR2 from the germline V gene are MDHEN and SYDVKM. The germline V and J ends were trimmed by 6 bases and 0 bases, with 15 bases remaining between them. The CDR3 extends over 16 amino acids. CDR3 in DNA: TGTGCCAGCAGGGTTTCAGATTTACTAGCCAAAAACATTCAGTACTTC. It encodes CASRVSDLLAKNIQYF.

Here the CDR3 DNA reads TGTGCCAGCAGGGTAACGGGACACCAAGAGACCCAGTACTTC. This encodes CASRVTGHQETQYF. This sequence joins TRBV28 and TRBJ2-5; D tentatively fits TRBD1 or TRBD2 (5 bases each). With 6 bases removed from V and 0 bases from J, the gap between germline ends came to 11 bases. This CDR3 region has 14 residues. Germline CDR1 reads MDHEN; CDR2 reads SYDVKM.

The V and J genes are TRBV5-1 and TRBJ2-3, with 10 nucleotides matching TRBD1. Trimming took 4 bases from V and 4 from J; bases not matched to a gene: 9. CDR3 length: 16 residues. CDR1 SGHRS and CDR2 YFSETQ come from the germline V gene. CDR3 nucleotide sequence: TGCGCCAGCAGCAGGGGACAGGGGCCCCGGTCAGATACGCAGTATTTT. The encoded protein is CASSRGQGPRSDTQYF.

The chain carries TRBV6-5 and TRBJ1-4; a possible D gene is TRBD1 (5 bases). V gave up 8 bases and J gave up 11 bases, with 15 bases separating them. The CDR3 runs to 12 residues. Per the germline V gene, CDR1 is MNHEY and CDR2 is SVGAGI. CDR3 sequence reads: CASRGGPGKLFF. The CDR3 DNA reads TGTGCCAGCCGGGGGGGACCGGGGAAACTGTTTTTT.

This chain joins TRBV12-3 or TRBV12-4 and TRBJ2-5, with TRBD2 matching over 10 bases. V lost 3 bases to trimming and J lost 7 bases; unmatched junction nucleotides: 8. This CDR3 contains 15 residues. CDR3: CASSLGAGGLGTQYF. The CDR3 region has the DNA TGTGCCAGCAGTTTGGGAGCGGGAGGGTTAGGGACCCAGTACTTC.

The V and J genes are TRBV7-9 and TRBJ1-5; D is undetermined. The CDR3 runs 14 residues. V shed 4 bases and J shed 4 bases, with 11 bases lying between them. Germline assignment: CDR1 SEHNR and CDR2 FQNEAQ (reference sequence). CDR3 loop: CASSYHPGNQPQHF. The CDR3, as DNA: TGTGCCAGCAGCTATCATCCGGGGAATCAGCCCCAGCATTTT.

The table lists this clonotype with many counts. The J gene is TRBJ2-1, the V gene TRBV5-1, with a tentative D call TRBD2 (5 bases). Trimming removed 1 base at V and 0 bases at J, with 8 bases between. CDR1 and CDR2 from the germline V gene are SGHRS and YFSETQ. The CDR3 loop spans 15 amino acids. The DNA of the CDR3 is TGCGCCAGCAGCTTGATCGGGGACTCCTACAATGAGCAGTTCTTC. Translation: CASSLIGDSYNEQFF.

This clonotype has more than one count but fewer than ten. V usage is TRBV4-2 and J usage is TRBJ2-1; 9 nucleotides align to TRBD1. The CDR3 runs to 15 residues. The V gene's germline CDR1 is LGHNA and CDR2 YNFKEQ. After removal of 0 bases from V and 6 bases from J, the junction contained 3 bases not matched to a gene. CDR3 sequence (DNA): TGTGCCAGCAGCCAAGATTGGACAGGGGTCAATGAGCAGTTCTTC. This codes for CASSQDWTGVNEQFF.

The V call is TRBV4-3, the J call TRBJ2-2; no clear D. The CDR3 covers 16 residues. The V gene lost 0 bases and the J gene lost 0 bases, with 8 bases spanning the gap. Per the germline V gene, CDR1 is LGHNA and CDR2 is YSLEER. CDR3 DNA: TGCGCCAGCAGCCAAGATCCAGCAGCGAACACCGGGGAGCTGTTTTTT. Translated: CASSQDPAANTGELFF.

This clonotype has a handful of counts. V gene TRBV28 combines with J gene TRBJ2-7; 14 bases match TRBD2. V shed 6 bases and J 2 bases; nucleotides not matched to a gene: 3. CDR3 size: 15 residues. CDR1 is MDHEN and CDR2 is SYDVKM in the germline V gene. In nucleotides, the CDR3 is TGTGCCAGCAGAAAGACTAGCGGGAGGGCCTACGAGCAGTACTTC. This sequence encodes CASRKTSGRAYEQYF.

This clonotype showed up just a few times. The chain joins TRBV7-2 to TRBJ2-3; D may be TRBD1 or TRBD2 (5 bases each). The CDR3 is 13 amino acids. Trimming shortened V by 4 bases and J by 1 base, and 6 bases separated the two germline ends. Germline V CDR1 and CDR2: SGHTA, FQGNSA. The CDR3 sequence: CASSWDGTDTQYF. The CDR3 DNA sequence: TGTGCCAGCAGCTGGGACGGCACAGATACGCAGTATTTT.

This clonotype has a count of ten or more. The V gene is TRBV29-1, the J gene TRBJ1-2, with 7 positions matching TRBD1. The CDR3 covers 12 residues. Germline lookup yields CDR1 SQVTM and CDR2 ANQGSEA. With 6 bases clipped from V and 3 bases from J, the junction kept 4 bases outside the gene matches. CDR3 sequence reads: CSVRGQDYGYTF. The CDR3 DNA reads as TGCAGCGTCCGAGGACAGGACTATGGCTACACCTTC.

Written as DNA, the CDR3 is TGTGCCAGCAGCTCCCTGACAGGTGGGAGGCCTCAGGCAGATACGCAGTATTTT. It is translated as CASSSLTGGRPQADTQYF. This chain joins TRBV5-6 and TRBJ2-3; D may be TRBD1 or TRBD2 (6 bases each). The CDR3 spans 18 residues. CDR1 and CDR2 (germline): SGHDT, YYEEEE. V was clipped by 3 bases and J by 4 bases, with 24 bases between them. Drawing the rest from reference TRBV5-6 and TRBJ2-3, the complete variable domain is DAGVTQSPTHLIKTRGQQVTLRCSPKSGHDTVSWYQQALGQGPQFIFQYYEEEERQRGNFPDRFSGHQFPNYSSELNVNALLLGDSALYLCASSSLTGGRPQADTQYFGPGTRLTVL.

This rearrangement joins TRBV10-3 to TRBJ2-7, with D perhaps being TRBD1 or TRBD2 (5 bases each). Germline V gives CDR1 ENHRY, CDR2 SYGVKD. Trimming took 10 bases from V and 5 from J, leaving 15 bases between them. The CDR3 length is 12 residues. The CDR3 region has the DNA TGTGCCACCGCACCAAGGGACCACGAGCAGTACTTC. This codes for CATAPRDHEQYF.

In its sample, this clonotype was seen a few times. The CDR3 sequence: CASSQGPEEPQHF. Written as DNA, the CDR3 is TGCGCCAGCAGCCAGGGCCCCGAGGAGCCCCAGCATTTT. The chain uses TRBV5-1 and TRBJ1-5; tentative D call: TRBD1 (5 bases). V gave up 4 bases and J gave up 8 bases, with 13 bases separating them. Germline-derived CDR1 and CDR2 are SGHRS and YFSETQ. The CDR3 is 13 amino acids. The variable domain in full, completed from reference TRBV5-1 and TRBJ1-5, reads KAGVTQTPRYLIKTRGQQVTLSCSPISGHRSVSWYQQTPGQGLQFLFEYFSETQRNKGNFPGRFSGRQFSNSRSEMNVSTLELGDSALYLCASSQGPEEPQHFGDGTRLSIL.

The chain joins TRBV4-1 to TRBJ2-3; a weak D match, TRBD2 (5 bases). V gave up 4 bases and J gave up 0 bases, with 17 bases separating them. The CDR3 covers 17 residues. Germline CDR1 is MGHRA and CDR2 is YSYEKL. The CDR3 spells CASSRRAGFSSTDTQYF. The CDR3 DNA sequence: TGCGCCAGCAGCCGCCGTGCGGGCTTTTCTAGCACAGATACGCAGTATTTT.

This chain connects TRBV20-1 to TRBJ2-5; 7 bases are shared with TRBD1. V trimming: 0 bases; J trimming: 5 bases; junction bases outside the gene matches: 9. Germline-derived CDR1 and CDR2 are DFQATT and SNEGSKA (reference sequence). There are 15 residues in the CDR3. Here the CDR3 reads CSARDSHRGRETQYF. DNA of the CDR3: TGCAGTGCTAGAGATTCTCACAGGGGACGGGAGACCCAGTACTTC.

The sample holds a few counts of this clonotype. The J gene is TRBJ2-1, the V gene TRBV7-2, with 9 positions matching TRBD2. CDR3 size: 15 residues. Germline CDR1 and CDR2: SGHTA and FQGNSA. With 3 bases clipped from V and 7 bases from J, the junction kept 7 bases outside the gene matches. This chain's CDR3 is CASSLQRGALNEQFF. The CDR3 nucleotides are TGTGCCAGCAGCTTGCAGCGGGGGGCTTTAAATGAGCAGTTCTTC.

Only a few counts were recorded for this clonotype. The genes are TRBV7-2 and TRBJ2-4; 8 bases align to TRBD2. V was pared by 6 bases and J by 8 bases, with 12 bases of the junction left unmatched. This CDR3 contains 15 residues. Germline loops: CDR1 SGHTA, CDR2 FQGNSA. The DNA of the CDR3 is TGTGCCAGCAGTCCCCGCTCTATAGCGGGGTACATTCAGTACTTC. It yields the protein CASSPRSIAGYIQYF.

The chain is built from TRBV20-1 and TRBJ1-2, with D uncertain. Germline CDR1 and CDR2: DFQATT and SNEGSKA (reference sequence). The CDR3 contains 13 residues. Trimming pared 0 bases from V and 0 bases from J, leaving 5 bases between. The CDR3 region is CSARDWANYGYTF. The CDR3 DNA reads TGCAGTGCTAGAGATTGGGCTAACTATGGCTACACCTTC.

This chain uses TRBV4-2 with TRBJ1-3, with D unclear. V lost 3 bases to trimming and J lost 0 bases, with 12 bases between them. The CDR3 sequence is 16 residues long. Germline V gives CDR1 LGHNA, CDR2 YNFKEQ. CDR3 DNA: TGTGCCAGCAGCCAGGCAGGACTTACCTCTGGAAACACCATATATTTT. Residues: CASSQAGLTSGNTIYF.

V usage is TRBV20-1 and J usage is TRBJ1-6, with D hard to call. Trimming left V 3 bases short and J 5 bases short, with 8 bases between. The CDR3 runs 13 residues. Germline CDR1 is DFQATT and CDR2 is SNEGSKA (reference sequence). CDR3 DNA sequence: TGCAGTGCTAGTGCATTAGATAATTCACCCCTCCACTTT. Its protein is CSASALDNSPLHF.

The chain employs TRBV6-2 or TRBV6-3 and TRBJ1-4, with no clear D. Germline V gives CDR1 MNHEY, CDR2 SVGEGT. Trimming removed 2 bases from V and 8 bases from J, with 21 bases in between. The CDR3 consists of 17 residues. The CDR3, as DNA: TGTGCCAGCAGTTACACGACTTGGGAACAAGGTCACGAAAAACTGTTTTTT. Amino acid sequence: CASSYTTWEQGHEKLFF.

The chain recombines TRBV7-2 with TRBJ2-1; 10 bases fit TRBD1. The CDR3 runs 16 residues. J gave up 7 bases and V 5 bases, and 11 bases lay outside the gene matches. CDR1 is SGHTA and CDR2 is FQGNSA in the germline V gene. CDR3 nucleotides: TGTGCCAGCAGCCAAGGAGGGACAGGGGTGGTGAATGAGCAGTTCTTC. It is translated as CASSQGGTGVVNEQFF.

This clonotype was counted a few times. The V gene is TRBV15, the J gene TRBJ2-2, with TRBD2 matching 9 bases. This CDR3 spans 17 amino acids. Losses at the gene ends were 2 bases for V and 4 bases for J; bases not matched to a gene: 8. The germline gives CDR1 LNHNV, CDR2 YYDKDF (reference sequence). The CDR3 nucleotides are TGTGCCACCAGCAGAACTAGACTAGCGGACAGCACCGGGGAGCTGTTTTTT. This translates into CATSRTRLADSTGELFF.

The J gene is TRBJ2-3, the V gene TRBV7-7; D is possibly TRBD1 (5 bases). Germline lookup yields CDR1 SSHAT and CDR2 FNYEAQ (reference sequence). There are 13 residues in the CDR3. Trimming removed 3 bases from V and 6 bases from J, with 10 bases in between. The CDR3 nucleotides are TGTGCCAGCAGCTTCGGACAACTCGATACGCAGTATTTT. The encoded protein is CASSFGQLDTQYF. The full variable domain, rest sourced from reference TRBV7-7 and TRBJ2-3, is GAGVSQSPRYKVTKRGQDVTLRCDPISSHATLYWYQQALGQGPEFLTYFNYEAQPDKSGLPSDRFSAERPEGSISTLTIQRTEQRDSAMYRCASSFGQLDTQYFGPGTRLTVL.

The genes are TRBV10-3 and TRBJ1-4, with D possibly being TRBD1 (6 bases). Germline V lookup: CDR1 ENHRY, CDR2 SYGVKD. V lost 6 bases, J lost 7 bases, and 15 bases lay in between. This CDR3 has 14 amino acids. CDR3 DNA: TGTGCCATCAGCGGGGGGGGCGAGTCTGAAAAACTGTTTTTT. Translating it yields CAISGGGESEKLFF.

This clonotype came up a few times. V usage is TRBV3-1 and J usage is TRBJ1-4; D not resolved. The CDR3 is 14 amino acids. Germline CDR1 reads LGHDT; CDR2 reads YNNKEL (reference sequence). Trimming removed 4 bases from V and 3 bases from J, with 9 bases in between. In DNA, the CDR3 is TGTGCCAGCAGCCCCTCCGCGGCTAATGAAAAACTGTTTTTT. Its protein is CASSPSAANEKLFF.

The rearrangement links TRBV4-3 to TRBJ2-7, with 10 bases matching TRBD2. V lost 0 bases, J lost 6 bases, and 5 bases stayed unmatched. The CDR3 is 15 amino acids. Looked up from germline, CDR1 is LGHNA and CDR2 is YSLEER. The CDR3 DNA follows: TGCGCCAGCAGCCAAGATAGTCTAGCGGGAGCCGAGCAGTACTTC. Translation: CASSQDSLAGAEQYF.

The genes are TRBV4-1 and TRBJ2-7; 8 bases map to TRBD1. The germline gives CDR1 MGHRA, CDR2 YSYEKL. The V and J ends lost 2 bases and 3 bases, in that order; junction bases with no gene match: 6. This CDR3 has 15 residues. The CDR3 DNA sequence: TGCGCCAGCAGCCAACAAGGACAGGGTCTCTACGAGCAGTACTTC. This sequence encodes CASSQQGQGLYEQYF.

V is TRBV3-1 and J is TRBJ2-6; TRBD1 aligns across 7 bases. CDR3 length: 19 residues. CDR1 is LGHDT, CDR2 YNNKEL, per germline (reference sequence). J was trimmed by 0 bases and V by 0 bases; bases with no gene match: 8. The CDR3 DNA follows: TGTGCCAGCAGCCAAGAGTACGAGACAGGGACCTCTGGGGCCAACGTCCTGACTTTC. This codes for CASSQEYETGTSGANVLTF.